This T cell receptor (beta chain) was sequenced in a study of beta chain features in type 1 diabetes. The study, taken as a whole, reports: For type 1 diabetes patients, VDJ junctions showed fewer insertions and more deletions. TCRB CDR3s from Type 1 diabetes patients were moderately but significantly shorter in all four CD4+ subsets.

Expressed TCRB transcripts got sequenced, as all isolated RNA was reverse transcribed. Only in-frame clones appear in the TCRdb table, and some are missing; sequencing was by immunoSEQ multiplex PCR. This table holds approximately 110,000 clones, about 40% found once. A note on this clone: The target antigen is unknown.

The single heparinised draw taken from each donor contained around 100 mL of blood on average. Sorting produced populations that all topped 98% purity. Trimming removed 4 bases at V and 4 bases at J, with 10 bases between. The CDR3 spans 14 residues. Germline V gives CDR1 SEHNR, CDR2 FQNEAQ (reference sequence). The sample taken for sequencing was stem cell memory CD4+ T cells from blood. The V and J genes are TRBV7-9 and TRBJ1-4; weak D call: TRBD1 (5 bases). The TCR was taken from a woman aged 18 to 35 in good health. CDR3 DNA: TGTGCCAGCAGCTCTGACAGCCATAATGAAAAACTGTTTTTT. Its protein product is CASSSDSHNEKLFF.